The rows below give T cell receptor beta chains drawn from one sample of a study of shared clonotypes between healthy human individuals. Clones were sequenced by immunoSEQ multiplex PCR, and TCRdb holds only the in-frame ones, with some missing. Among more than 400,000 clones listed, about 96% were seen once. The sample taken for sequencing was naive CD4+ T cells sorted from blood. The source is a woman in her 30s in good health. Both conserved end residues are part of each CDR3. D genes are given only for firm matches. The size field is filled for only some rows; it gives once, few, many or a size class.

TRBJ2-7,TRBD1,TRBV5-4,-,TGTGCCAGCAGCTTGGAGGGACAGGGGGATAGCGAGCAGTACTTC,CASSLEGQGDSEQYF
TRBJ2-1,-,TRBV7-9,-,TGTGCCAGCAGCTTAGACTCTTTCTCCGATGAGCAGTTCTTC,CASSLDSFSDEQFF
TRBJ1-3,TRBD1,TRBV7-8,-,TGTGCCAGCAGCTTTAACAGGGGAATCAGCTCTGGAAACACCATATATTTT,CASSFNRGISSGNTIYF
TRBJ2-7,TRBD1,TRBV28,-,TGTGCCACAGGGGGTAGCCTCGAGCAGTACTTC,CATGGSLEQYF
TRBJ2-5,-,TRBV28,-,TGTGCCAGCAGTTTTAGACAGCAGGAAGAGACCCAGTACTTC,CASSFRQQEETQYF
TRBJ1-4,-,TRBV27,-,TGTGCCAGCAGTTTAGGGGTTCTAAGCGAAAAACTGTTTTTT,CASSLGVLSEKLFF
TRBJ2-5,-,TRBV19,-,TGTGCCACCCAGATCGGCAGGAACCAAGAGACCCAGTACTTC,CATQIGRNQETQYF
TRBJ1-4,TRBD1,TRBV28,-,TGTGCCGCGAAAACAGGGGGCACAGATGAAAAACTGTTTTTT,CAAKTGGTDEKLFF
TRBJ1-1,-,TRBV6-5,-,TGTGCCAGCAGTTACCAGGGAGGGGGGAACACTGAAGCTTTCTTT,CASSYQGGGNTEAFF
TRBJ2-1,TRBD2,TRBV19,once,TGTGCCAGTATGCGGGAGTATAACAATGAGCAGTTCTTC,CASMREYNNEQFF
TRBJ1-4,-,TRBV28,-,TGTGCCAGCAGTTCCCCGGAAGCAACTAATGAAAAACTGTTTTTT,CASSSPEATNEKLFF
TRBJ2-1,-,TRBV27,-,TGTGCCAGCAGTCTAGGACAGTTTTACAATGAGCAGTTCTTC,CASSLGQFYNEQFF
TRBJ1-5,-,TRBV5-1,-,TGCGCCAGCAGCTTGGTTTCGGGCAATCAGCCCCAGCATTTT,CASSLVSGNQPQHF
TRBJ2-3,-,TRBV4-2,-,TGTGCCAGCAGCCAAGATCTTACTAGCAGCACAGATACGCAGTATTTT,CASSQDLTSSTDTQYF
TRBJ2-7,-,TRBV28,-,TGTGCTACGGCCTCGGGGGCCTACGAGCAGTACTTC,CATASGAYEQYF
TRBJ2-7,-,TRBV28,-,TGTGCCAGCAGTCCCCCCCAGGAGACCTACGAGCAGTACTTC,CASSPPQETYEQYF
TRBJ1-2,-,TRBV28,-,TGTGCCTCCACCCTGAGGGGCGGGGATGGCTACACCTTC,CASTLRGGDGYTF
TRBJ2-6,-,TRBV5-4,-,TGTGCCAGCAGCTTACCAGACAGGAACTCTGGGGCCAACGTCCTGACTTTC,CASSLPDRNSGANVLTF
TRBJ2-7,TRBD1,TRBV11-1,-,TGTGCCAGCAGCCTCGGACAGGAGAGAAACGAGCAGTACTTC,CASSLGQERNEQYF
TRBJ1-2,TRBD1,TRBV19,-,TGTGCCAGTAGTATGGCACAGGGGAACTATGGCTACACCTTC,CASSMAQGNYGYTF
TRBJ1-4,-,TRBV7-8,-,TGTGCCAGCAGCTTAGGGGGTGGTGAAAAACTGTTTTTT,CASSLGGGEKLFF
TRBJ2-3,-,TRBV5-1,once,TGCGCCAGCACGGGACACTCAACAGATACGCAGTATTTT,CASTGHSTDTQYF
TRBJ2-2,TRBD1,TRBV9,-,TGTGCCAGCAGCGCCCGGGACAGGGGGACCGGGGAGCTGTTTTTT,CASSARDRGTGELFF
TRBJ2-1,TRBD1,TRBV2,-,TGTGCCAGCAGGTATGACAGGGTGTACGACAATGAGCAGTTCTTC,CASRYDRVYDNEQFF
TRBJ1-5,-,TRBV27,-,TGTGCCAGCAGCCTGGGAGGGCTTTTTAGCAATCAGCCCCAGCATTTT,CASSLGGLFSNQPQHF
TRBJ2-3,TRBD2,TRBV19,-,TGTGCCAGTAGTGGGTCTGGCGGGAGCCTGGCCGGCACAGATACGCAGTATTTT,CASSGSGGSLAGTDTQYF
TRBJ2-1,-,TRBV28,-,TGTGCCAGCAGTCCTTACGCAGGGGTTCGGGGTGAGCAGTTCTTC,CASSPYAGVRGEQFF
TRBJ2-3,-,TRBV7-6,-,TGTGCCAGCAGCTTTTTGGATAGCGGACGAGGGACAGATACGCAGTATTTT,CASSFLDSGRGTDTQYF
TRBJ1-5,-,TRBV19,-,TGTGCCAGTAGTATAGTAACGGTGACAAATCAGCCCCAGCATTTT,CASSIVTVTNQPQHF
TRBJ2-6,-,TRBV11-2,-,TGTGCCAGCAGCCGCAAAACCACTGGGGCCAACGTCCTGACTTTC,CASSRKTTGANVLTF
TRBJ2-1,TRBD2,TRBV15,once,TGTGCCACCAGCAGAGGGGGTAGCGGGTTTACGGGATATGAGCAGTTCTTC,CATSRGGSGFTGYEQFF
TRBJ2-7,TRBD2,TRBV4-1,-,TGCGCCAGCAGCCAATTAGCGGGAGTTGGTGAGCAGTACTTC,CASSQLAGVGEQYF
TRBJ2-1,TRBD1,TRBV5-1,-,TGCGCCAGCAGCTTGGGGGACAGGGGTGGCGATGAGCAGTTCTTC,CASSLGDRGGDEQFF
TRBJ1-2,-,TRBV21-1,once,TGTGCCAGCAGACCCGTGGGGGTAGGAGGGGGCTATGGCTACACCTTC,CASRPVGVGGGYGYTF
TRBJ1-2,-,TRBV4-3,-,TGCGCCAGCAGCCCCATAGGACGAGAAGCTAACTATGGCTACACCTTC,CASSPIGREANYGYTF
TRBJ2-5,-,TRBV28,-,TGTGCCAGCAGCCCGGGACCGGTTAGGGAGACCCAGTACTTC,CASSPGPVRETQYF
TRBJ2-7,-,TRBV28,-,TGTGCCAGCAGCCACCGAAGTCCTAGGGGAATCTACGAGCAGTACTTC,CASSHRSPRGIYEQYF
TRBJ2-7,TRBD2,TRBV5-4,-,TGTGCCAGCAGCCAAGAGAGAATAGCGGGAGTACCAGGCGAGCAGTACTTC,CASSQERIAGVPGEQYF
TRBJ2-4,-,TRBV19,once,TGTGCCAGTAGTATTAGTGGAGACCTAGCCAAAAACATTCAGTACTTC,CASSISGDLAKNIQYF
TRBJ2-1,TRBD2,TRBV6-6,once,TGTGCCAGCACCGAACCCGGACTAGCGGGAGCCAAGCAGTTCTTC,CASTEPGLAGAKQFF
TRBJ2-7,TRBD1,TRBV28,-,TGTGCCAGCAGCGAACGGGACAGGGGGGCCTCCTACGAGCAGTACTTC,CASSERDRGASYEQYF
TRBJ2-7,-,TRBV2,-,TGTGCCTCAAAAAAGGAGGAACGAGCCGCCTTC,CASKKEERAAF
TRBJ2-5,TRBD2,TRBV5-4,-,TGTGCCAGCAGCTTGACGGGTCTAGCGGATACCCAGTACTTC,CASSLTGLADTQYF
TRBJ2-2,-,TRBV7-2,once,TGTGCCAGCAGACGGACCCATGCGGAGGGCACCGGGGAGCTGTTTTTT,CASRRTHAEGTGELFF
TRBJ1-1,-,TRBV6-5,-,TGTGCCAGCAGTTACTCGGACAGAAAAAACACTGAAGCTTTCTTT,CASSYSDRKNTEAFF
TRBJ1-2,-,TRBV7-9,-,TGTGCCGGACAGCCTACTAACTATGGCTACACCTTC,CAGQPTNYGYTF
TRBJ2-1,TRBD2,TRBV11-2,-,TGTGCCAGCAGCTTAGGCCTGACTAGCGGGATCAACAATGAGCAGTTCTTC,CASSLGLTSGINNEQFF
TRBJ2-7,-,TRBV5-6,-,TGTGCCAGCAGCTCCTACTCCTACGAGCAGTACTTC,CASSSYSYEQYF
TRBJ2-7,-,TRBV6-5,-,TGTGCCAGCAGGGATCGGACAGACTCCTACGAGCAGTACTTC,CASRDRTDSYEQYF
TRBJ2-1,-,TRBV7-9,-,TGTGCCAGCAGCTACCCCAGGGATCCTTACAATGAGCAGTTCTTC,CASSYPRDPYNEQFF
TRBJ1-2,-,TRBV27,-,TGTGCCAGCAGTTTGCGGGGTAATGGCTACACCTTC,CASSLRGNGYTF
TRBJ2-1,-,TRBV7-8,-,TGTGCCAGCAGCTTACGTAGCGGATCCTACAATGAGCAGTTCTTC,CASSLRSGSYNEQFF
TRBJ2-1,TRBD2,TRBV4-1,-,TGCGCCAGCAGCCAGGGACCGGGACTAGTACGGGTCGATGAGCAGTTCTTC,CASSQGPGLVRVDEQFF
TRBJ1-1,-,TRBV19,-,TGTGCCAGTAGCCTACTAGGGGTTATGAACACTGAAGCTTTCTTT,CASSLLGVMNTEAFF
TRBJ2-5,-,TRBV18,-,TGTGCCAGCTCACCACGGACGGGCCAAGAGACCCAGTACTTC,CASSPRTGQETQYF